The next 7 T cell receptor beta chains were all read from a single sample in a study of Ad26.COV2.S vaccination and SARS-CoV-2 variants. The repertoire was sequenced with immunoSEQ multiplex PCR; TCRdb's copy has only in-frame clones and lacks some. The sample comprises more than 120,000 clones, more than 80% of which are singletons, and 5% rests with the top ten. This material consisted of peripheral blood, taken after recovery from COVID-19. All receptors come from a human donor who had recovered from COVID-19.

The chain links TRBV27 to TRBJ2-3; 8 positions match TRBD2. CDR1 is MNHEY, CDR2 SMNVEV, per germline (reference sequence). V trimming: 3 bases; J trimming: 15 bases; junction bases outside the gene matches: 11. The CDR3 has 13 residues. In nucleotides, the CDR3 is TGTGCCAGCAGTTTCACTAAAGCGGGGGCCCTCTATTTT. As protein: CASSFTKAGALYF.

The chain joins TRBV14 to TRBJ1-1; D gene uncertain. The CDR3 extends over 13 amino acids. Looked up from germline, CDR1 is SGHDN and CDR2 is FVKESK. V was pared by 2 bases and J by 0 bases, with 4 bases between. CDR3 sequence (DNA): TGTGCCAGCAGCCAAAACATGAACACTGAAGCTTTCTTT. This sequence encodes CASSQNMNTEAFF.

This rearrangement joins TRBV7-9 to TRBJ1-4; tentatively, D is TRBD1 (5 bases). The ends were cut back, 3 bases at V and 7 bases at J, with 18 bases in the middle. The CDR3 contains 16 residues. The germline V gene has CDR1 SEHNR and CDR2 FQNEAQ (reference sequence). CDR3 amino acids: CASSFGQGTPGEKLFF. CDR3 in DNA: TGTGCCAGCAGCTTCGGGCAGGGCACCCCTGGTGAAAAACTGTTTTTT. The full variable domain, in which reference TRBV7-9 and TRBJ1-4 provide the parts outside the CDR3, is DTGVSQNPRHKITKRGQNVTFRCDPISEHNRLYWYRQTLGQGPEFLTYFQNEAQLEKSRLLSDRFSAERPKGSFSTLEIQRTEQGDSAMYLCASSFGQGTPGEKLFFGSGTQLSVL.

The chain employs TRBV19 and TRBJ1-1; D might be TRBD1 (6 bases). The CDR3 totals 13 residues. In germline, CDR1 is LNHDA, CDR2 SQIVND (reference sequence). The V gene lost 10 bases and the J gene lost 0 bases, with 12 bases spanning the gap. The CDR3 bases are TGTGCCACCGGACAGCTGATGAACACTGAAGCTTTCTTT. Translating gives CATGQLMNTEAFF.

The rearrangement links TRBV14 to TRBJ1-1; D not certain. V was pared by 3 bases and J by 6 bases, with 20 bases between. CDR3 length: 16 amino acids. CDR1 is SGHDN and CDR2 is FVKESK in the germline V gene. CDR3 in amino acids: CASSQEGPAHGPEAFF. In nucleotides, the CDR3 is TGTGCCAGCAGCCAGGAAGGTCCAGCTCACGGGCCTGAAGCTTTCTTT.

J is TRBJ1-5 and V is TRBV10-3, with no clear D. Germline lookup yields CDR1 ENHRY and CDR2 SYGVKD. The ends were cut back, 2 bases at V and 7 bases at J, with 24 bases in the middle. The CDR3 consists of 18 residues. Here the CDR3 DNA reads TGTGCCATCAGTGAGGGGCGGCAGGACCCCAGGTTCAACCAGCCCCAGCATTTT. This gives the protein CAISEGRQDPRFNQPQHF.

This clone was recorded only once. The V and J genes are TRBV5-5 and TRBJ2-5; D is undetermined. V dropped 1 base and J dropped 5 bases, with 15 bases sitting between them. Looked up from germline, CDR1 is SGHKS and CDR2 is YYEKEE (reference sequence). CDR3 size: 15 residues. CDR3 DNA sequence: TGTGCCAGCAGCTTGAGGATGAGTTTCATGGAGACCCAGTACTTC. It specifies CASSLRMSFMETQYF. The full variable domain, in which reference TRBV5-5 and TRBJ2-5 provide the parts outside the CDR3, is DAGVTQSPTHLIKTRGQQVTLRCSPISGHKSVSWYQQVLGQGPQFIFQYYEKEERGRGNFPDRFSARQFPNYSSELNVNALLLGDSALYLCASSLRMSFMETQYFGPGTRLLVL.